The 13 T cell receptor beta chains below all came from one sample that was sequenced in a study of T-cell reconstitution after alpha-beta-depleted transplantation in children. TCRbeta library preparation incorporated unique molecular identifiers. TCRdb used MiXCR to reprocess the PCR reads, holding one entry per CDR3 protein. This table has approximately 650,000 distinct CDR3 sequences, around 12% appearing once. Here the sequenced sample was PBMCs, taken before TCRalphabeta/CD19-depleted stem cell transplant. These receptors were obtained from a girl aged 2-15 years with congenital amegakaryocytic thrombocytopenia, due to receive a stem cell transplant.

This clonotype was seen repeatedly, ten times or more. The genes are TRBV5-1 and TRBJ2-3; D not certain. Germline V gives CDR1 SGHRS, CDR2 YFSETQ. The CDR3 runs to 11 residues. V lost 2 bases and J lost 5, with 3 bases in between. The CDR3 is CASSFIDTQYF. The CDR3 bases are TGCGCCAGCAGCTTTATAGATACGCAGTATTTT.

This chain joins TRBV7-3 and TRBJ2-1; 10 bases fit TRBD2. The germline V gene has CDR1 SGHTA and CDR2 FQGTGA. V lost 5 bases and J lost 1; bases outside the gene matches: 5. The CDR3 extends over 16 amino acids. CDR3 residues: CASSRGAGGSYNEQFF. CDR3 sequence (DNA): TGTGCCAGCAGCCGAGGAGCGGGAGGGTCCTACAATGAGCAGTTCTTC.

This clonotype was found a few times. The chain joins TRBV7-2 to TRBJ2-1; D tentatively reads TRBD1 or TRBD2 (6 bases each). CDR1 is SGHTA and CDR2 is FQGNSA in the germline V gene. Trimming took off 6 bases at V and 7 bases at J, with 13 bases between the two ends. The CDR3 loop spans 13 amino acids. For the CDR3, the DNA is TGTGCCAGCAGAAAGAAGGGGGGAAATGAGCAGTTCTTC. It encodes CASRKKGGNEQFF.

V gene TRBV20-1 combines with J gene TRBJ2-1, with 12 nucleotides matching TRBD2. The V gene end was trimmed by 1 base and the J gene end by 4 bases; junction bases not matched to a gene: 5. CDR1 and CDR2 (germline): DFQATT, SNEGSKA (reference sequence). This CDR3 has 16 amino acids. The CDR3 coding sequence is TGCAGTGCTAGAGCAACTACTAGCGGGAGGTACAATGAGCAGTTCTTC. Its translation: CSARATTSGRYNEQFF.

This clonotype was detected a few times. Here the CDR3 reads CSARVTGGPDNEQFF. The CDR3 nucleotides read TGCAGTGCTAGAGTGACGGGAGGGCCCGACAATGAGCAGTTCTTC. The chain joins TRBV20-1 to TRBJ2-1; 8 nucleotides match TRBD2. CDR1 is DFQATT and CDR2 is SNEGSKA in the germline V gene (reference sequence). CDR3 length: 15 amino acids. After removal of 1 base from V and 5 bases from J, the junction contained 7 bases not matched to a gene.

The table lists this clonotype with many counts. V gene TRBV7-8 combines with J gene TRBJ2-2; D possibly corresponds to TRBD1 (6 bases). V was clipped by 5 bases and J by 7 bases, with 14 bases between them. The CDR3 sequence is 14 residues long. In germline, CDR1 is SGHVS, CDR2 FQNEAQ. The chain's CDR3 is CASSPTGSDGELFF. The CDR3 DNA is TGTGCCAGCAGCCCCACAGGGTCTGACGGGGAGCTGTTTTTT.

J is TRBJ2-1 and V is TRBV7-2, with 10 bases that match TRBD2. The CDR3 sequence is 15 residues long. CDR1 is SGHTA and CDR2 is FQGNSA in the germline V gene. Losses at the gene ends were 5 bases for V and 6 bases for J; bases not matched to a gene: 7. CDR3 sequence (DNA): TGTGCCAGCAGCATTAGCGGGGGGCGTCGCAATGAGCAGTTCTTC. As protein: CASSISGGRRNEQFF.

The V call is TRBV20-1, the J call TRBJ2-4; 10 positions match TRBD2. The ends lost 4 bases at V and 6 bases at J; junction bases unmatched: 12. Germline V lookup: CDR1 DFQATT, CDR2 SNEGSKA (reference sequence). The CDR3 consists of 16 residues. In DNA, the CDR3 is TGCAGTGCTACCGACATAATAGCGGGAGGCGTAAACATTCAGTACTTC. Translated: CSATDIIAGGVNIQYF.

This clonotype was counted at least ten times. The V and J genes are TRBV12-3 or TRBV12-4 and TRBJ1-1, with D unresolved. The CDR3 is 15 residues long. The V and J ends lost 1 base and 7 bases respectively, with 16 bases between them. Here the CDR3 DNA reads TGTGCCAGCAGTTTAGGTAGGCGTCCGGCCCGTGAAGCTTTCTTT. Translating it yields CASSLGRRPAREAFF.

This clonotype was seen a handful of times. The J gene is TRBJ1-2, the V gene TRBV12-3 or TRBV12-4; D remains unclear. This CDR3 spans 13 amino acids. With 2 bases removed from V and 6 bases from J, the gap between germline ends came to 10 bases. The CDR3 loop reads CASSLRTLDGYTF. Here the CDR3 DNA reads TGTGCCAGCAGTTTAAGGACCCTGGATGGCTACACCTTC.

This clonotype was picked up many times. The rearrangement links TRBV5-1 to TRBJ2-3; 8 bases are shared with TRBD1. Looked up from germline, CDR1 is SGHRS and CDR2 is YFSETQ. J lost 4 bases, V lost 4 bases, and 8 bases had no gene match. The CDR3 spans 15 residues. CDR3 coding DNA: TGCGCCAGCAGCCATGACAGGGGTATATCAGATACGCAGTATTTT. Protein: CASSHDRGISDTQYF.

This clonotype was counted at least ten times. V usage is TRBV28 and J usage is TRBJ1-2; D call uncertain. The CDR3 extends over 9 amino acids. CDR1 MDHEN and CDR2 SYDVKM come from the germline V gene. The CDR3 loop reads CATGNGYTF. CDR3 nucleotide sequence: TGTGCTACGGGCAATGGCTACACCTTC.

This clonotype has only a few counts. This sequence joins TRBV10-3 and TRBJ2-2, with 12 bases that match TRBD1. This CDR3 is built from 16 residues. V was pared by 4 bases and J by 2 bases, with 2 bases of the junction left unmatched. Germline CDR1 reads ENHRY; CDR2 reads SYGVKD. The CDR3, as DNA: TGTGCCATCAGTGTTGGGACAGGGGGCAACACCGGGGAGCTGTTTTTT. Translation gives CAISVGTGGNTGELFF.